Each of the 24 T cell receptor beta chains below was sequenced from the same sample in a study of spatial heterogeneity in lung cancer. Time point noted: sample taken at primary tumor resection. MiXCR, applied by TCRdb to the 5' RACE reads, yields one record per CDR3 protein. The sample carries more than 10,000 distinct CDR3 sequences, under 6% recorded once. These receptors' antigens are unknown. Overall study findings and caveats: Higher tumor mutation counts went along with higher counts of expanded intratumoral alpha and beta TCRs.

The sequencing used lung tumor tissue, collected at surgery. Receptors originate from a male donor with early-stage non-small cell lung cancer.

This clonotype appeared many times. A library made for alpha chains picked up this beta chain off target, so its size means little. J is TRBJ2-1 and V is TRBV6-1; 7 nucleotides line up with TRBD1. V trimming: 4 bases; J trimming: 15 bases; junction bases outside the gene matches: 15. Per the germline V gene, CDR1 is MNHNS and CDR2 is SASEGT. The CDR3 consists of 14 residues. The CDR3 DNA follows: TGTGCCAGCAGTGCCCCGACAGGGATTGGGTATCTGTTCTTC. Residues: CASSAPTGIGYLFF.

This clonotype occurred many times. This beta chain is an off-target read within a library intended for alpha chains, so its frequency means little. This rearrangement joins TRBV20-1 to TRBJ2-7; D gene unclear. Looked up from germline, CDR1 is DFQATT and CDR2 is SNEGSKA (reference sequence). Trimming removed 4 bases at V and 4 bases at J, with 8 bases between. The CDR3 sequence is 11 residues long. CDR3: CSAKSSYEQYF. CDR3 nucleotide sequence: TGCAGTGCTAAGAGTAGTTACGAGCAGTACTTC.

This clonotype is categorized as large (0.1 to 1%). Found in a library prepared for alpha chains, this beta chain is an off-target read, and its abundance has little meaning. The V call is TRBV9, the J call TRBJ1-6; D not certain. Per germline, CDR1 SGDLS and CDR2 YYNGEE. The CDR3 runs 15 residues. V was clipped by 1 base and J by 6 bases, with 11 bases between them. CDR3 DNA sequence: TGTGCCAGCAGCGTAACCCCAGATCTTAATTCACCCCTCCACTTT. Translation gives CASSVTPDLNSPLHF.

This clonotype was seen ten or more times. This beta chain came through as a stray read in a library set up for alpha chains, and its size says little. The chain employs TRBV28 and TRBJ2-1, with a possible D match to TRBD1 (5 bases). The V gene lost 5 bases and the J gene lost 5 bases, with 16 bases spanning the gap. Germline V lookup: CDR1 MDHEN, CDR2 SYDVKM. This CDR3 is 15 amino acids long. The CDR3 sequence: CASSLAGIRHNEQFF. CDR3 DNA: TGTGCCAGCAGTCTCGCAGGGATTAGGCACAATGAGCAGTTCTTC. The variable domain in full, completed from reference TRBV28 and TRBJ2-1, reads DVKVTQSSRYLVKRTGEKVFLECVQDMDHENMFWYRQDPGLGLRLIYFSYDVKMKEKGDIPEGYSVSREKKERFSLILESASTNQTSMYLCASSLAGIRHNEQFFGPGTRLTVL.

This clonotype was seen ten or more times. This beta chain is an unintended read in a library built for alpha chains; its size means little. The rearrangement links TRBV6-5 to TRBJ1-1; D possibly corresponds to TRBD1 (6 bases). Trimming removed 10 bases from V and 4 bases from J, with 19 bases in between. The germline gives CDR1 MNHEY, CDR2 SVGAGI. The CDR3 loop spans 14 amino acids. In DNA form, the CDR3 reads TGTGCCACCAGGGGACCAAAAGGTAGCACTGAAGCTTTCTTT. Its translation: CATRGPKGSTEAFF.

This clonotype was observed a few times. This beta chain is a stray sequence in a library constructed for alpha chains; its clone size is not meaningful. The V gene is TRBV12-3 or TRBV12-4, the J gene TRBJ1-1; TRBD1 is a possible D gene (5 bases). Trimming took 5 bases from V and 1 from J, leaving 17 bases between them. CDR3 length: 16 residues. CDR3 residues: CASSPGTGRGNTEAFF. The CDR3 nucleotides read TGTGCCAGCAGTCCGGGGACCGGGCGGGGGAACACTGAAGCTTTCTTT.

At least ten counts were recorded for this clonotype. For a library built for alpha chains, this beta chain is a stray read; little rests on its size. J is TRBJ2-1 and V is TRBV24-1, with D perhaps matching TRBD1 (6 bases). Germline V gives CDR1 KGHDR, CDR2 SFDVKD. This CDR3 contains 17 residues. The V end was cut by 2 bases, the J end by 3 bases, with 16 bases between. The CDR3 bases are TGTGCCACCAGTGATTCGCCGGGACATTCACTCTACAATGAGCAGTTCTTC. Its protein product is CATSDSPGHSLYNEQFF.

This clonotype occurred many times. This beta chain is a stray sequence in a library constructed for alpha chains; its clone size is not meaningful. The V and J genes are TRBV6-5 and TRBJ2-5, with D perhaps TRBD1 or TRBD2 (5 bases each). From germline, CDR1 is MNHEY and CDR2 SVGAGI. The CDR3 totals 15 residues. Trimming took 5 bases from V and 7 from J, leaving 20 bases between them. CDR3 DNA sequence: TGTGCCAGCAGTCAAAGGGACCGAAGGTCGGGGACCCAGTACTTC. It is translated as CASSQRDRRSGTQYF.

This clonotype was picked up many times. This beta chain lies outside the target of a library built for alpha chains; its clone size means little. The chain couples TRBV7-4 to TRBJ1-2, with 9 nucleotides matching TRBD1. V lost 5 bases, J lost 3 bases, and 13 bases stayed unmatched. Germline V lookup: CDR1 SGHVT, CDR2 SQSDAQ. The CDR3 consists of 17 residues. CDR3 residues: CASSAPGQGGMDYGYTF. CDR3 DNA: TGTGCCAGCAGCGCACCGGGACAGGGAGGAATGGACTATGGCTACACCTTC.

This clonotype was seen repeatedly, ten times or more. For a library built for alpha chains, this beta chain is a stray read; little rests on its size. The chain recombines TRBV6-2 or TRBV6-3 with TRBJ2-6; the match to TRBD1 covers 8 bases. V was clipped by 6 bases and J by 0 bases; unmatched bases: 10. Germline V gene sequence: CDR1 MNHEY, CDR2 SVGEGT. This CDR3 spans 18 amino acids. The CDR3 DNA reads as TGTGCCAGCAGACCTCCGGGACAGGAAAGCTCTGGGGCCAACGTCCTGACTTTC. Amino acid sequence: CASRPPGQESSGANVLTF.

This clonotype showed up many times. This beta chain appears as a stray read in a library generated for alpha chains; its size is not informative. V gene TRBV3-1 combines with J gene TRBJ1-1; 7 bases map to TRBD1. After removal of 5 bases from V and 4 bases from J, the junction contained 4 bases not matched to a gene. CDR1 LGHDT and CDR2 YNNKEL come from the germline V gene (reference sequence). This CDR3 has 13 amino acids. The CDR3 spells CASSFTGVTEAFF. For the CDR3, the DNA is TGTGCCAGCAGCTTTACAGGGGTCACTGAAGCTTTCTTT.

This clonotype was seen repeatedly, ten times or more. This beta chain represents an off-target read in a library built for alpha chains; its size is of limited meaning. This CDR3 is CSARVQGVGNTIYF. The DNA for the CDR3 is TGCAGTGCTAGAGTTCAGGGGGTCGGAAACACCATATATTTT. This chain joins TRBV20-1 and TRBJ1-3, with 7 positions matching TRBD1. The CDR3 totals 14 residues. The junction had 4 bases not matched to a gene; V was cut back by 1 base and J by 4 bases. CDR1 and CDR2 from the germline V gene are DFQATT and SNEGSKA (reference sequence).

This clonotype is termed medium-sized. This beta chain is off target for a library built for alpha chains, so its abundance means little. The chain joins TRBV18 to TRBJ2-1; 14 bases line up with TRBD2. Looked up from germline, CDR1 is KGHSH and CDR2 is LQKENI. J was trimmed by 8 bases and V by 8 bases; bases with no gene match: 5. This CDR3 region has 14 residues. The CDR3 is CASTGLAGVDEQFF. In DNA, the CDR3 is TGTGCCAGCACGGGACTAGCGGGGGTCGATGAGCAGTTCTTC.

This clonotype was detected ten times or more. Because the library targeted alpha chains, this beta chain is an off-target read whose size means little. This rearrangement joins TRBV20-1 to TRBJ2-7; perhaps TRBD1 as D (6 bases). Trimming pared 6 bases from V and 6 bases from J, leaving 27 bases between. The CDR3 extends over 16 amino acids. Germline CDR1 is DFQATT and CDR2 is SNEGSKA (reference sequence). The CDR3 sequence: CSAPLPAGAIEGEQYF. The DNA for the CDR3 is TGCAGTGCCCCCCTTCCGGCAGGGGCTATTGAAGGCGAGCAGTACTTC.

This clonotype was recorded many times. This beta chain appears as a stray read in a library generated for alpha chains; its size is not informative. The chain joins TRBV7-2 to TRBJ1-1; D is ambiguous. Between the trimmed V and J ends, which lost 4 bases and 5 bases, there was a span of 14 bases. In germline, CDR1 is SGHTA, CDR2 FQGNSA. This CDR3 region has 14 residues. The CDR3 loop reads CASSSLAGRTEAFF. CDR3 in DNA: TGTGCCAGCAGCTCTCTAGCGGGTAGAACTGAAGCTTTCTTT. Full variable domain (outside the CDR3, taken from reference TRBV7-2 and TRBJ1-1): GAGVSQSPSNKVTEKGKDVELRCDPISGHTALYWYRQSLGQGLEFLIYFQGNSAPDKSGLPSDRFSAERTGGSVSTLTIQRTQQEDSAVYLCASSSLAGRTEAFFGQGTRLTVV.

This clonotype was recorded a few times. This beta chain is a stray read from a library made for alpha chains; its abundance is not meaningful. The chain is built from TRBV24-1 and TRBJ2-2; D gene uncertain. Trimming cost V 10 bases and J 5 bases, with 16 bases left between them. The CDR3 is 14 residues long. The germline V gene encodes CDR1 KGHDR and CDR2 SFDVKD. CDR3 protein: CATNGPPRTGELFF. The CDR3 coding sequence is TGTGCCACTAACGGACCTCCGCGAACCGGGGAGCTGTTTTTT.

This clonotype was picked up many times. This beta chain is an unintended read in a library built for alpha chains; its size means little. This sequence joins TRBV7-9 and TRBJ1-2, with D unclear. Germline V gives CDR1 SEHNR, CDR2 FQNEAQ (reference sequence). The CDR3 sequence is 12 residues long. V was trimmed by 4 bases and J by 2 bases, leaving 5 bases between them. CDR3 nucleotide sequence: TGTGCCAGCAGCTCTATCAACTATGGCTACACCTTC. It is translated as CASSSINYGYTF.

As to this clonotype: Found in a library prepared for alpha chains, this beta chain is an off-target read, and its abundance has little meaning. This CDR3 reads CASKGASQTDTQYF. CDR3 DNA: TGTGCCAGCAAAGGGGCTAGTCAAACAGATACGCAGTATTTT. The chain joins TRBV6-2 or TRBV6-3 to TRBJ2-3, with D perhaps TRBD1 (5 bases). CDR1 and CDR2 (germline): MNHEY, SVGEGT. V gave up 7 bases and J gave up 3 bases, with 14 bases separating them. This CDR3 comprises 14 residues.

On this clonotype itself: A much larger clone is a single base away; this may be a read error. This beta chain was picked up by a library intended for alpha chains and is off target, so its count carries little meaning. The chain couples TRBV20-1 to TRBJ1-6, with no clear D. V shed 5 bases and J shed 6 bases, with 11 bases lying between them. This CDR3 region has 13 residues. Germline lookup yields CDR1 DFQATT and CDR2 SNEGSKA (reference sequence). Here the CDR3 DNA reads TGCAGTGCTGGTCAGGCGGGTAATTCACCCCTCCACTTT. Translating gives CSAGQAGNSPLHF.

This clonotype was counted many times. This beta chain is an unintended read in a library built for alpha chains; its size means little. The rearrangement uses TRBV6-5 and TRBJ2-2, with 7 nucleotides matching TRBD1. The V segment lost 2 bases and the J segment 7 bases; nucleotides outside the gene matches: 13. This CDR3 spans 17 amino acids. CDR1 is MNHEY, CDR2 SVGAGI, per germline. CDR3 region: CASSYRLDRDRDGELFF. CDR3 in DNA: TGTGCCAGCAGTTACCGACTCGACAGGGACCGGGACGGGGAGCTGTTTTTT.

This clonotype has ten or more counts. This beta chain lies outside the target of a library built for alpha chains; its clone size means little. V gene TRBV4-2 combines with J gene TRBJ1-4; 11 positions match TRBD1. Germline-derived CDR1 and CDR2 are LGHNA and YNFKEQ. The CDR3 is made up of 15 amino acids. V was clipped by 4 bases and J by 8 bases; unmatched bases: 6. CDR3 in DNA: TGTGCCAGCAGCCTATCCGGGACAGGGGGGGAAAAACTGTTTTTT. It is translated as CASSLSGTGGEKLFF.

This clonotype has ten or more counts. This beta chain is off target for a library built for alpha chains, so its abundance means little. The V gene is TRBV4-2, the J gene TRBJ2-2, with TRBD2 identical over 8 bases. CDR1 and CDR2 (germline): LGHNA, YNFKEQ. This CDR3 spans 17 amino acids. V shed 6 bases and J 5 bases; nucleotides not matched to a gene: 14. CDR3 protein: CASRSFREGEKTGELFF. The CDR3 bases are TGTGCCAGCAGATCTTTCCGGGAGGGAGAAAAAACCGGGGAGCTGTTTTTT.

This clonotype was detected many times. The junction departs from the called germline gene at one end, perhaps through a read error. Being off target in a library aimed at alpha chains, this beta chain has a size of little meaning. The chain joins TRBV5-1 to TRBJ2-3; D assignment may be TRBD1 or TRBD2 (5 bases each). Germline V lookup: CDR1 SGHRS, CDR2 YFSETQ. This CDR3 region has 14 residues. The CDR3 is CASRLGTGTDTQYF. CDR3 nucleotide sequence: TGCGCCAGCAGATTGGGGACGGGCACAGATACGCAGTATTTT.

This clonotype was picked up a small number of times. This beta chain was picked up by a library intended for alpha chains and is off target, so its count carries little meaning. This sequence joins TRBV20-1 and TRBJ2-5, with a weak D call TRBD2 (6 bases). This CDR3 region has 13 residues. The ends were cut back, 5 bases at V and 5 bases at J, with 15 bases in the middle. Germline CDR1 and CDR2: DFQATT and SNEGSKA (reference sequence). CDR3 amino acids: CSAFQGLSETQYF. For the CDR3, the DNA is TGCAGTGCTTTCCAGGGACTTTCGGAGACCCAGTACTTC.